The sequence of this T cell receptor beta chain was determined in a study of TIL therapy for anti-PD-1-resistant metastatic lung cancer. The libraries were made with immunoSEQ v3. Profiling relied on immunoSEQ multiplex PCR, and the TCRdb table lists in-frame clones only, not all of them. Among 50,000 or so clones listed, less than 85% were seen once. The trim removed 1 base at V and 2 bases at J, leaving 2 bases unmatched. The germline gives CDR1 LGHNA, CDR2 YNFKEQ. The CDR3 spans 17 residues. Time point: pre-treatment sample, taken before nivolumab and TIL therapy. Pleural nodules or supraclavicular lymph nodes made up most of the excised metastases sampled. Progressing patients received lymphodepletion, expanded TIL infusion and IL-2. Patients were adults with stage 4 NSCLC. Overall study findings and caveats: Many TIL product clones were absent from baseline tumor, suggesting clonal contraction.

This clone was seen only a few times. Antigen: not known. The genes are TRBV4-2 and TRBJ2-3; 14 positions match TRBD2. The TCR comes from a person aged 25 to 85 with non-small cell lung cancer. The source material was tumor tissue, sampled at baseline. The CDR3 nucleotides are TGTGCCAGCAGCCAAGGGACTAGCGGGGGGCCCACAGATACGCAGTATTTT. Its translation is CASSQGTSGGPTDTQYF.